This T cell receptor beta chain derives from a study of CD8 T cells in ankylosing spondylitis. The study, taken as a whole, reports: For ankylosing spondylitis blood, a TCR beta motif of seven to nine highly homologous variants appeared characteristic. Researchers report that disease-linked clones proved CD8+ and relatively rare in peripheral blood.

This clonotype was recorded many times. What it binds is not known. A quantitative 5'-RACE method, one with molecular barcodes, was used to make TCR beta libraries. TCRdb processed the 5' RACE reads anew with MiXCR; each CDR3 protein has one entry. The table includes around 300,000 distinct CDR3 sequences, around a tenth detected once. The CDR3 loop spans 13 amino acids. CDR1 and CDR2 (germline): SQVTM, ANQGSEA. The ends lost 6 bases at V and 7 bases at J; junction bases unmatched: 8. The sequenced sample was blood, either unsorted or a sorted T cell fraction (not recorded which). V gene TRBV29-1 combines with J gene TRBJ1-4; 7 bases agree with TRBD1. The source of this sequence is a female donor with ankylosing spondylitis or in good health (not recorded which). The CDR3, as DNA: TGCAGCGTAGAAAGGGGGCCCGGTGAAAAACTGTTTTTT. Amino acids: CSVERGPGEKLFF.